The 22 T cell receptor beta chains in this list originate from one sample, sequenced in a study of cytomegalovirus exposure and HLA in healthy donors. PCR amplification relied on 60 Vbeta primers (plus 13 Jbeta primers). Produced via immunoSEQ multiplex PCR; TCRdb's table is partial and in-frame only. Of some 200,000 clones in the sample, almost 85% were seen once. Sequenced: PBMCs. The receptors were sampled from a woman aged 40 to 49 in good health and CMV-seronegative.

This clone was found once. The rearrangement uses TRBV4-2 and TRBJ2-2; tentative D call: TRBD1 (5 bases). The CDR3 consists of 17 residues. Germline-derived CDR1 and CDR2 are LGHNA and YNFKEQ. With 0 bases removed from V and 1 base from J, the gap between germline ends came to 12 bases. The CDR3 here is CASSQERAQGNTGELFF. In nucleotides, the CDR3 is TGTGCCAGCAGCCAAGAAAGGGCGCAGGGGAACACCGGGGAGCTGTTTTTT.

The chain has TRBV11-3 and TRBJ1-1; the match to TRBD1 covers 9 bases. The germline V gene encodes CDR1 SGHNT and CDR2 YENEEA. Trimming cost V 4 bases and J 4 bases; bases outside gene matches: 4. The CDR3 is 14 amino acids. The CDR3 loop is CASSSWTGATEAFF. The CDR3 coding sequence is TGTGCCAGCAGCTCCTGGACAGGGGCCACTGAAGCTTTCTTT.

For this clone: One end of the junction fails to match germline, which may point to a read error. Other nucleotide sequences from this sample produce the same CDR3. This chain links TRBV6-5 with TRBJ2-2, with 8 positions matching TRBD1. Germline V gene sequence: CDR1 MNHEY, CDR2 SVGAGI. The CDR3 totals 15 residues. The CDR3 loop reads CASRRQGSETGELFF. For the CDR3, the DNA is TGTGCCAGCAGACGACAGGGGAGCGAAACCGGGGAGCTATTTTTT.

This chain uses TRBV4-2 with TRBJ2-7; TRBD2 matches 8 bases. Germline CDR1 and CDR2: LGHNA and YNFKEQ. This CDR3 has 17 residues. J was trimmed by 1 base and V by 4 bases; bases with no gene match: 12. CDR3 nucleotide sequence: TGTGCCAGCAGCCTTGGGCTCTCTAGCGGGCGGTCCTACGAGCAGTACTTC. Translating it yields CASSLGLSSGRSYEQYF.

V usage is TRBV5-6 and J usage is TRBJ2-3; 7 nucleotides line up with TRBD2. Germline V gene data show CDR1 as SGHDT and CDR2 as YYEEEE. With V trimmed by 0 bases and J by 8 bases, 9 bases remained unmatched. This CDR3 contains 15 residues. For the CDR3, the DNA is TGTGCCAGCAGCTTGGGACTAGCCGCCTTGGGTACGCAGTATTTT. Translated: CASSLGLAALGTQYF. The complete variable domain, with remaining parts taken from reference TRBV5-6 and TRBJ2-3, reads DAGVTQSPTHLIKTRGQQVTLRCSPKSGHDTVSWYQQALGQGPQFIFQYYEEEERQRGNFPDRFSGHQFPNYSSELNVNALLLGDSALYLCASSLGLAALGTQYFGPGTRLTVL.

This chain links TRBV5-1 with TRBJ1-1; D perhaps matches TRBD1 (6 bases). The V and J ends lost 3 bases and 7 bases respectively, with 19 bases between them. The CDR3 is made up of 15 amino acids. Germline lookup yields CDR1 SGHRS and CDR2 YFSETQ. The CDR3: CASSSGSTGKVEAFF. In DNA, the CDR3 is TGCGCCAGCAGCTCCGGCTCGACAGGAAAGGTTGAAGCTTTCTTT.

The V gene is TRBV2, the J gene TRBJ1-1; D perhaps matches TRBD1 (5 bases). This CDR3 is 14 amino acids long. The germline CDR1 and CDR2 sequences are SNHLY and FYNNEI. V lost 4 bases, J lost 4 bases, and 13 bases lay in between. The CDR3 sequence is CASSGDSWGTEAFF. For the CDR3, the DNA is TGTGCCAGCAGTGGAGACAGTTGGGGCACTGAAGCTTTCTTT.

The rearrangement joins TRBV7-2 to TRBJ1-1, with 11 bases that match TRBD1. J was trimmed by 1 base and V by 10 bases; bases with no gene match: 2. Germline assignment: CDR1 SGHTA and CDR2 FQGNSA. The CDR3 contains 13 residues. CDR3 bases: TGTGCCAATGGACAGGGGGCGAACACTGAAGCTTTCTTT. This sequence encodes CANGQGANTEAFF.

The count of this clone is one. This chain connects TRBV10-3 to TRBJ2-3, with 10 bases that match TRBD1. V shed 0 bases, J shed 4 bases, and the junction held 4 bases outside the gene matches. CDR3 size: 16 residues. Germline V lookup: CDR1 ENHRY, CDR2 SYGVKD. CDR3 nucleotide sequence: TGTGCCATCAGTGAGTCGGGACAGGGGTCCCCAGATACGCAGTATTTT. Protein sequence: CAISESGQGSPDTQYF.

The sample holds a few counts of this clone. The J gene is TRBJ2-2, the V gene TRBV4-3; 8 nucleotides align to TRBD1. The CDR3 totals 13 residues. V shed 5 bases, J shed 8 bases, and the junction held 4 bases outside the gene matches. In germline, CDR1 is LGHNA, CDR2 YSLEER. CDR3 nucleotides: TGCGCCAGCAGCTACAGGGGGGTGGGGGAGCTGTTTTTT. Translated: CASSYRGVGELFF.

The chain joins TRBV14 to TRBJ2-1, with 10 bases fitting TRBD1. With V trimmed by 7 bases and J by 6 bases, 6 bases remained unmatched. The CDR3 has 14 amino acids. CDR1 and CDR2 (germline): SGHDN, FVKESK. In DNA, the CDR3 is TGTGCCAGCACCCAGGGACAGGGGCGCAATGAGCAGTTCTTC. Protein sequence: CASTQGQGRNEQFF.

The chain employs TRBV25-1 and TRBJ2-2, with D perhaps matching TRBD2 (6 bases). CDR3 length: 13 amino acids. V shed 3 bases and J shed 4 bases, with 6 bases lying between them. Per the germline V gene, CDR1 is MGHDK and CDR2 is SYGVNS. This CDR3 reads CASSDGSTGELFF. CDR3 coding DNA: TGTGCCAGCAGTGACGGGAGCACCGGGGAGCTGTTTTTT.

The chain combines TRBV11-3 with TRBJ2-3; no firm D call. Trimming removed 1 base from V and 2 bases from J, with 7 bases in between. The CDR3 consists of 14 residues. Germline V gives CDR1 SGHNT, CDR2 YENEEA. The CDR3 here is CASSLARSTDTQYF. CDR3 DNA: TGTGCCAGCAGCTTAGCCCGGTCCACAGATACGCAGTATTTT.

The rearrangement joins TRBV28 to TRBJ2-7; perhaps TRBD2 as D (5 bases). This CDR3 has 14 amino acids. Between the trimmed V and J ends, which lost 3 bases and 5 bases, there was a span of 14 bases. Germline V gene sequence: CDR1 MDHEN, CDR2 SYDVKM. CDR3 nucleotide sequence: TGTGCCAGCAGTTTCCGGGGTGTAGTCCACGAGCAGTACTTC. This translates into CASSFRGVVHEQYF.

V is TRBV6-5 and J is TRBJ2-7, with D perhaps matching TRBD1 (5 bases). Germline lookup yields CDR1 MNHEY and CDR2 SVGAGI. Trimming pared 2 bases from V and 4 bases from J, leaving 15 bases between. The CDR3 runs to 15 residues. The CDR3: CASSYVTVRGYEQYF. CDR3 coding DNA: TGTGCCAGCAGTTACGTGACAGTAAGGGGTTACGAGCAGTACTTC.

V usage is TRBV7-8 and J usage is TRBJ2-2, with a tentative D call TRBD2 (5 bases). Germline CDR1 is SGHVS and CDR2 is FQNEAQ. CDR3 length: 19 residues. V was cut by 0 bases and J by 5 bases, with 22 bases left in between. The CDR3 sequence: CASSLAAKLGEVWTGELFF. CDR3 in DNA: TGTGCCAGCAGCTTAGCAGCGAAACTAGGAGAGGTTTGGACCGGGGAGCTGTTTTTT.

The genes are TRBV5-1 and TRBJ2-3; D gene uncertain. Germline V gives CDR1 SGHRS, CDR2 YFSETQ. This CDR3 is built from 14 residues. The V end lost 1 base, the J end lost 1 base, and 7 bases lay between the germline ends. CDR3 nucleotide sequence: TGCGCCAGCAGCTTGTTAGGAGGCACAGATACGCAGTATTTT. Amino acids: CASSLLGGTDTQYF.

V gene TRBV7-2 combines with J gene TRBJ2-5; no firm D call. The J call may be mistaken, given a closer DNA end match to TRBJ2-7. This CDR3 spans 13 amino acids. CDR1 and CDR2 from the germline V gene are SGHTA and FQGNSA. CDR3 coding DNA: TGTGCCAGTAAGAGAAGCCGGTCCTACGAGCAGTACTTC. Translated, it gives CASKRSRSYEQYF.

This chain uses TRBV9 with TRBJ1-3; 7 positions agree with TRBD1. The CDR3 loop spans 16 amino acids. Germline CDR1 is SGDLS and CDR2 is YYNGEE. V shed 1 base, J shed 4 bases, and the junction held 8 bases outside the gene matches. The CDR3 DNA follows: TGTGCCAGCAGCGTAACAGGGGCCTATACAGGAAACACCATATATTTT. Its protein product is CASSVTGAYTGNTIYF.

This chain links TRBV15 with TRBJ1-2, with 9 bases matching TRBD1. V lost 1 base, J lost 0 bases, and 6 bases stayed unmatched. The germline gives CDR1 LNHNV, CDR2 YYDKDF (reference sequence). This CDR3 has 17 amino acids. The CDR3 DNA is TGTGCCACCAGCAGAGGGACAGGGGACCCTTCTAACTATGGCTACACCTTC. It encodes CATSRGTGDPSNYGYTF.

This rearrangement joins TRBV2 to TRBJ1-1; no firm D call. Trimming shortened V by 3 bases and J by 7 bases, and 15 bases separated the two germline ends. The CDR3 runs 14 residues. Germline V gives CDR1 SNHLY, CDR2 FYNNEI. Written as DNA, the CDR3 is TGTGCCAGCAGTGAGAAGAGGGCCGAAGGTGAAGCTTTCTTT. It codes for CASSEKRAEGEAFF.

This clone has only a few counts. V gene TRBV28 combines with J gene TRBJ2-7; D possibly corresponds to TRBD2 (5 bases). Germline CDR1 reads MDHEN; CDR2 reads SYDVKM. The V gene lost 8 bases and the J gene lost 3 bases, with 8 bases spanning the gap. CDR3 size: 11 residues. DNA for the CDR3: TGTGCCAGCCTGGGAGTCTACGAGCAGTACTTC. Protein sequence: CASLGVYEQYF.